This T cell receptor (beta chain) is drawn from a study of cytomegalovirus exposure and HLA in healthy donors. Study-wide findings and caveats: Rare TCR sequences dominated, though some public TCRs recurred in many donors.

Amplification used 60 Vbeta primers and 13 Jbeta primers. Some clones are missing from TCRdb's copy, which holds only in-frame ones; the method was immunoSEQ multiplex PCR. The sample lists 150,000 to 250,000 clones, about 82% occurring once. Healthy bone marrow donors made up the cohort. As for this clone: What it binds is unknown.

The sequence derives from a woman between 50 and 59 years old in good health and CMV-seronegative. Sequenced input: PBMCs.

CDR3 region: CASSFDRLPNYGYTF. The CDR3 DNA is TGTGCCAGCAGCTTTGACAGGCTACCTAACTATGGCTACACCTTC. The chain employs TRBV5-4 and TRBJ1-2; maybe TRBD1 (6 bases). Germline CDR1 is SGHNT and CDR2 is YYREEE (reference sequence). The CDR3 has 15 residues. Trimming pared 2 bases from V and 0 bases from J, leaving 11 bases between.